Detailed here is one T cell receptor beta chain. Its specificity is not known. The source of the sample is a study of T cell responses to AZD1222 COVID-19 vaccine. General study points: The study found Spike-specific TCR breadth and depth rose after two AZD1222 doses. Possibly, clonal diversity was underestimated; donors were largely white British and included more females.

The CDR3 has 12 residues. Germline CDR1 and CDR2: SEHNR and FQNEAQ (reference sequence). Trimming shortened V by 5 bases and J by 1 base, and 5 bases separated the two germline ends. TCRdb's copy holds only in-frame clones and misses some; the assay was immunoSEQ multiplex PCR. The table records tens of thousands of clones, 80% to 90% of them present only once. The V gene is TRBV7-9, the J gene TRBJ1-1, with D uncertain. This clonotype originated in an adult in good health. This sample comprised peripheral blood, obtained on day 0 of AZD1222 vaccination. The chain's CDR3 is CASSEGNTEAFF. The CDR3 DNA sequence: TGTGCCAGCAGCGAGGGGAACACTGAAGCTTTCTTT.